The present entry profiles one TCR beta chain with its context. This record comes from a study of blood T cell repertoires in COVID-19. About the study: Whether acute or convalescent, the COVID-19 samples came from the United States, Italy and Spain. T cells, B-cell-depleted T cells, or PBMCs supplied cDNA or gDNA.

CDR1 and CDR2 (germline): SGHAT, FQNNGV. Trimming removed 1 base from V and 1 base from J; junction bases left unmatched: 5. This CDR3 region has 16 residues. How the authors handled the data: The authors estimated nucleated cell counts from reference gene primer amplification. TCRdb's copy holds only in-frame clones and misses some; the assay was immunoSEQ multiplex PCR. V and J calls and clone size follow that table, whereas D and trimming were derived from the DNA. This table holds 130,000 or so clones, around 81% found once. The rearrangement links TRBV11-2 to TRBJ2-5, with 8 bases matching TRBD2. Sample: peripheral blood. The sequence came from a human donor in a cohort sampled during active COVID-19. The CDR3 is CASSLGQRGLQETQYF. CDR3 nucleotide sequence: TGTGCCAGCAGCTTAGGCCAGCGGGGGCTCCAAGAGACCCAGTACTTC. Full variable domain (outside the CDR3, taken from reference TRBV11-2 and TRBJ2-5): EAGVAQSPRYKIIEKRQSVAFWCNPISGHATLYWYQQILGQGPKLLIQFQNNGVVDDSQLPKDRFSAERLKGVDSTLKIQPAKLEDSAVYLCASSLGQRGLQETQYFGPGTRLLVL.